This T cell receptor (beta chain) was identified in a study of T cell repertoires in cytomegalovirus infection. For the study at large: Public TCR beta signatures marked donors with CMV infection and the matching HLA.

This clonotype was detected ten times or more. Its specificity is unknown. Study-level results: There were HLA-C-restricted CMV-specific TCR beta clonotypes dominating the ex vivo response.

TCRdb itself ran the reads through MiXCR, one entry per CDR3 protein. The data contain over 450,000 distinct CDR3 sequences, about 11% of them singletons. The source of this sequence is a human donor in good health (CMV status not recorded). Some clones in this sample may be carry-over from other donors' samples. Sequencing was carried out using PBMCs.

CDR3 amino acids: CASTFRGHVQPQHF. The CDR3 coding sequence is TGTGCCAGCACCTTTAGGGGGCATGTTCAGCCCCAGCATTTT. This chain uses TRBV28 with TRBJ1-5, with 7 bases lining up with TRBD1. Germline CDR1 and CDR2: MDHEN and SYDVKM. The CDR3 contains 14 residues. Unmatched junction bases numbered 9, after V lost 7 bases and J lost 6 bases. The variable domain in full, with the rest retrieved from reference TRBV28 and TRBJ1-5, is DVKVTQSSRYLVKRTGEKVFLECVQDMDHENMFWYRQDPGLGLRLIYFSYDVKMKEKGDIPEGYSVSREKKERFSLILESASTNQTSMYLCASTFRGHVQPQHFGDGTRLSIL.